This TCR beta chain was recorded in a study of identical twins. TCRdb re-called the 5' RACE reads with MiXCR, one entry per CDR3 protein. This table has about 890,000 distinct CDR3 sequences, around 12% appearing once. Study-level findings and limits: Memory repertoires showed no such pattern, whereas abundant cord blood beta clonotypes carried fewer insertions. Among beta out-of-frame sequences, excess sharing between twins appeared weaker. Models, which agreed with sharing between unrelated individuals, nonetheless underestimated the out-of-frame TCR alpha sharing seen in monozygotic twins.

Germline V gene sequence: CDR1 SQVTM, CDR2 ANQGSEA. The CDR3 contains 14 residues. The ends lost 5 bases at V and 9 bases at J; junction bases unmatched: 8. Everyone who gave samples was a healthy Caucasian. This clonotype has just a few counts. Its specificity is not known. This sample was shared with a second study, whose subject was yellow fever vaccine responses in identical twins.

Sequenced sample: PBMCs. This clonotype was sampled from a young woman in good health. The chain joins TRBV29-1 to TRBJ2-1; TRBD2 agrees at 12 bases. Here the CDR3 DNA reads TGCAGCGTTCGTCTAGCGGGAGGGATATCTGAGCAGTTCTTC. Encoded protein: CSVRLAGGISEQFF.